These T cell receptor beta chains were read from a single sample in a study of technical replicates of blood from a handful of donors. Method: immunoSEQ multiplex PCR; TCRdb's copy keeps in-frame clones and lacks some. The table lists some 77,000 clones, 96% of them singletons. Sequenced: T cells isolated from PBMCs. The source of these receptors is a human donor in good health. Both conserved end residues are part of each CDR3. The D gene is left open where the match is weak. Size is omitted from some rows. Given values are once, few, many or a class for expanded clones.

TRBJ2-5 TRBV2 - TRBD2 TGTGCCAGCAGTTTCCGGGGGGGTCAAGAGACCCAGTACTTC CASSFRGGQETQYF
TRBJ1-4 TRBV4-3 - - TGCGCCAGCAGCCAAGTCAGTTGGAGACGGTCTAATGAAAAACTGTTTTTT CASSQVSWRRSNEKLFF
TRBJ2-7 TRBV19 - - TGTGCCAGTAGTATACAGGGACTGACCTACGAGCAGTACTTC CASSIQGLTYEQYF
TRBJ1-4 TRBV9 once - TGTGCCAGCAGCCCATACCCCTTCCACGGTAATGAAAAACTGTTTTTT CASSPYPFHGNEKLFF
TRBJ2-7 TRBV5-6 - - TGTGCCAGCAGCTCAGAGAATCGGGTCTACTCATACGAGCAGTACTTC CASSSENRVYSYEQYF
TRBJ1-1 TRBV6-6 - - TGTGCCAGCACCTCGGAACGGGGGGCGATCACTGAAGCTTTCTTT CASTSERGAITEAFF
TRBJ1-1 TRBV2 once - TGTGCCAGCAGCGGAGACACTGAAGCTTTCTTT CASSGDTEAFF
TRBJ2-3 TRBV11-3 - TRBD1 TGTGCCAGCAGCCCAGACAGGGGGCGCGCAGATACGCAGTATTTT CASSPDRGRADTQYF
TRBJ1-5 TRBV7-9 - - TGTGCCAGCAGACAGGGAAGCAATCAGCCCCAGCATTTT CASRQGSNQPQHF
TRBJ1-1 TRBV15 - - TGTGCCACCAGCAGAGATCTGGCGGTGGGGCGGAACACTGAAGCTTTCTTT CATSRDLAVGRNTEAFF
TRBJ2-1 TRBV7-9 - TRBD1 TGTGCCAGCAGCTCACCCACAGGGGGCGGGATGTCAAATGAGCAGTTCTTC CASSSPTGGGMSNEQFF
TRBJ2-7 TRBV7-2 - TRBD2 TGTGCCAGCAGCCCCGGGGAACTAGCGATGGGGCTCGAGCAGTACTTC CASSPGELAMGLEQYF
TRBJ2-7 TRBV6-1 - - TGTGCCAGCAGGCAGGGAGAGCAGTACTTC CASRQGEQYF
TRBJ1-5 TRBV6-1 - - TGTGCCAGCAGTGGTCTAGGACGGGGAGATCAGCCCCAGCATTTT CASSGLGRGDQPQHF
TRBJ2-7 TRBV7-8 once TRBD2 TGTGCCAGCAGCCCGACTAGCGGCACCTACGAGCAGTACTTC CASSPTSGTYEQYF
TRBJ1-1 TRBV9 - TRBD1 TGTGCCAGCAGCGTAGGACAGGGAAGAGAAGCTTTCTTT CASSVGQGREAFF
TRBJ2-7 TRBV27 - - TGTGCCAGCAGTTTAGCGGAATGGCAAGAGCAGTACTTC CASSLAEWQEQYF
TRBJ2-1 TRBV2 - - TGTGCCAGCAGTGTAACAGTATACAATGAGCAGTTCTTC CASSVTVYNEQFF
TRBJ1-3 TRBV4-1 - - TGCGCCAGCAGCCAACGGAGTAACTCTGGAAACACCATATATTTT CASSQRSNSGNTIYF
TRBJ2-3 TRBV6-1 - TRBD1 TGTGCCGGAACAGGGGGTTCAAGCACAGATACGCAGTATTTT CAGTGGSSTDTQYF
TRBJ2-7 TRBV5-1 - - TGCGCCAGCGCGGAGGCCTACGAGCAGTACTTC CASAEAYEQYF